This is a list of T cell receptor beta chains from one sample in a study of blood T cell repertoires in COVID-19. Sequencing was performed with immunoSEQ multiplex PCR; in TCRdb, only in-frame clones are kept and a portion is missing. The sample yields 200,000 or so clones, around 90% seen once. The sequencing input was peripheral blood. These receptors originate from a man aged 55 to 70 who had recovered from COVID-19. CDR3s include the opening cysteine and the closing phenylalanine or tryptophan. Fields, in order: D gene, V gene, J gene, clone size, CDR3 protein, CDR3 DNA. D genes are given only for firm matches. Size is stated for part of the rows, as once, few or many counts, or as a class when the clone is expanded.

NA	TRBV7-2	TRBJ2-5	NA	CASRRDTGQETQYF	TGTGCCAGCAGACGGGACACCGGCCAAGAGACCCAGTACTTC
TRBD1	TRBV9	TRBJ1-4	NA	CASSVGTGGAGGEKLFF	TGTGCCAGCAGCGTAGGGACAGGGGGCGCGGGGGGAGAAAAACTGTTTTTT
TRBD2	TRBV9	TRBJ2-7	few	CASSASAGATYEQYF	TGTGCCAGCAGCGCCTCAGCGGGAGCAACCTACGAGCAGTACTTC
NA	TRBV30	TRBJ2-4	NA	CAWSVGGLANIQYF	TGTGCCTGGAGTGTAGGGGGCCTAGCGAACATTCAGTACTTC
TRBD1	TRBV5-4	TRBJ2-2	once	CASSLRQGDTGELFF	TGTGCCAGCAGCCTACGACAGGGCGACACCGGGGAGCTGTTTTTT
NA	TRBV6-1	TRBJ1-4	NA	CASSEEAGKLFF	TGTGCCAGCAGTGAAGAAGCAGGAAAACTGTTTTTT
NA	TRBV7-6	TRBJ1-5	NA	CASSLGAGPNQPQHF	TGTGCCAGCAGCTTAGGCGCAGGGCCTAATCAGCCCCAGCATTTT
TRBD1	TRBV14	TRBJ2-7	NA	CASSQDGTGDYEQYF	TGTGCCAGCAGCCAAGACGGGACAGGAGACTACGAGCAGTACTTC
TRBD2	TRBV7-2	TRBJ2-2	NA	CATQLAGVSGELFF	TGTGCCACCCAACTAGCGGGAGTGTCCGGGGAGCTGTTTTTT
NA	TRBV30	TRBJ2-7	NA	CAWSVSGDEQYF	TGTGCCTGGAGTGTGTCCGGGGACGAGCAGTACTTC
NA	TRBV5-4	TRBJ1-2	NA	CASSLYDSSFGYTF	TGTGCCAGCAGCCTTTACGACAGCAGCTTTGGCTACACCTTC
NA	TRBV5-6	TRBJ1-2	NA	CASSSPDRNYGYTF	TGTGCCAGCAGCTCGCCAGACAGAAACTATGGCTACACCTTC
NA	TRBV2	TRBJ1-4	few	CASRSSNYGEKLFF	TGTGCCAGCAGGTCCTCTAACTACGGTGAAAAACTGTTTTTT
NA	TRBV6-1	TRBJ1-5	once	CASSDQGLSSHQPQHF	TGTGCCAGCAGTGATCAAGGACTTAGTTCCCATCAGCCCCAGCATTTT
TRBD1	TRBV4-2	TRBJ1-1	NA	CASRGWDRGIRLNTEAFF	TGTGCCAGCAGGGGCTGGGACAGGGGAATTAGACTCAACACTGAAGCTTTCTTT